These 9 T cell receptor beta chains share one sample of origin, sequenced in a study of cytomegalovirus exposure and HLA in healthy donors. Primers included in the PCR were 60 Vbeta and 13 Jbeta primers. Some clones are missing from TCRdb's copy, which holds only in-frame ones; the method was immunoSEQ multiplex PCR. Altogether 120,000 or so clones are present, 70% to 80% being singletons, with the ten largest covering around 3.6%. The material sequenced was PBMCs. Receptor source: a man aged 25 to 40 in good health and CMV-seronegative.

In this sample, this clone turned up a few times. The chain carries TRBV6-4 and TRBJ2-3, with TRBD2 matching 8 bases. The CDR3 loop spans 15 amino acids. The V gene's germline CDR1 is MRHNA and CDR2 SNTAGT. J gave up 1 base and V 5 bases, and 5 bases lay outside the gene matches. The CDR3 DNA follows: TGTGCCAGCAGTTCGGGTAGCGGGGGCACAGATACGCAGTATTTT. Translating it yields CASSSGSGGTDTQYF.

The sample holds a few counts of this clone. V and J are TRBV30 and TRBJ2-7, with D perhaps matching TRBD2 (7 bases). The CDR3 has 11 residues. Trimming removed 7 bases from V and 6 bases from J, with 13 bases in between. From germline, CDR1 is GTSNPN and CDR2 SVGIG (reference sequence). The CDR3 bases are TGTGCCTTGGGGAGGGGGGCCGAGCAGTACTTC. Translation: CALGRGAEQYF.

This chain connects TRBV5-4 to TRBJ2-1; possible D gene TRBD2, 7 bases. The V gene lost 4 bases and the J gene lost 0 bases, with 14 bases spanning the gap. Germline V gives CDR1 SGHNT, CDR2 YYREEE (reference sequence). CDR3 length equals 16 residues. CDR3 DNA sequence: TGTGCCAGCAGCGCCGGGGGGCCGAGCTCCTACAATGAGCAGTTCTTC. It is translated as CASSAGGPSSYNEQFF.

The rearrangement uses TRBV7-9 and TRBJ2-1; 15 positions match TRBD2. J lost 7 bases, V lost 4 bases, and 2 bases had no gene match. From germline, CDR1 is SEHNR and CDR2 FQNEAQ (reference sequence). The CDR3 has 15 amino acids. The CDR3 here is CASSSGTSGRNEQFF. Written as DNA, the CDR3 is TGTGCCAGCAGCTCCGGGACTAGCGGGAGGAATGAGCAGTTCTTC.

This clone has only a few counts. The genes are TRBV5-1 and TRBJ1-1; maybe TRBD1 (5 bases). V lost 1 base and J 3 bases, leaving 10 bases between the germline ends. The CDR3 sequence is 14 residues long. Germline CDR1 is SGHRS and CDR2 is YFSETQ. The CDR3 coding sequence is TGCGCCAGCAGCTTGCAGAAAGGGGACACTGAAGCTTTCTTT. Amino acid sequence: CASSLQKGDTEAFF.

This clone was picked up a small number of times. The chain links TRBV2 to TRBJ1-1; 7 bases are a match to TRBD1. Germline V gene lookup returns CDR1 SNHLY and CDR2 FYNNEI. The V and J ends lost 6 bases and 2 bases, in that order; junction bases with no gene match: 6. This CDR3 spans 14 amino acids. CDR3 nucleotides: TGTGCCAGCAGCCGACAGGGAAGAAACACTGAAGCTTTCTTT. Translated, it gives CASSRQGRNTEAFF.

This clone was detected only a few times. The CDR3 protein is CAWSVQTEAFF. As DNA, the CDR3 is TGTGCCTGGAGTGTACAAACTGAAGCTTTCTTT. This rearrangement joins TRBV30 to TRBJ1-1; D is uncertain. Germline V gives CDR1 GTSNPN, CDR2 SVGIG (reference sequence). The CDR3 runs to 11 residues. Trimming removed 0 bases at V and 5 bases at J, with 4 bases between.

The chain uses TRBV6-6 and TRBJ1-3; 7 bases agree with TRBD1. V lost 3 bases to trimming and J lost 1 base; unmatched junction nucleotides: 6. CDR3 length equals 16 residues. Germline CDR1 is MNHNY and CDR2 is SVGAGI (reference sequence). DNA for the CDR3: TGTGCCAGCAGTTATGATACAGGGGTATCTGGAAACACCATATATTTT. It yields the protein CASSYDTGVSGNTIYF.

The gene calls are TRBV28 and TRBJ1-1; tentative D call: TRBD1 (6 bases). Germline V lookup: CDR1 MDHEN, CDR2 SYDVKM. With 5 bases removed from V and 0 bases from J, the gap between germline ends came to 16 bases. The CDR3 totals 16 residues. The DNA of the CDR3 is TGTGCCAGCAGTCTCCGGGGGGCCGGCATGAACACTGAAGCTTTCTTT. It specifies CASSLRGAGMNTEAFF.